These T cell receptor beta chains were read from a single sample in a study of beta chain features in type 1 diabetes. The data were produced by immunoSEQ multiplex PCR, yet TCRdb's version contains in-frame clones alone and is incomplete. The sample records 300,000 to 400,000 clones, roughly 14% being singletons. The sample taken for sequencing was naive CD4+ T cells from blood. The origin of the receptors is a woman aged 18-29 years with type 1 diabetes. Both conserved end residues are part of each CDR3. D genes are given only for firm matches. Expanded clones get a size class; other rows say once, few or many, or leave the size out.

d_gene: TRBD2; v_gene: TRBV7-2; j_gene: TRBJ2-1; abundance: few; CDR3nt: TGTGCCAGCAGCAAACGACTAGCGGGTTGGGACAATGAGCAGTTCTTC; CDR3aa: CASSKRLAGWDNEQFF
d_gene: NA; v_gene: TRBV27; j_gene: TRBJ2-1; abundance: few; CDR3nt: TGTGCCAGCAGTTTATACCTAAGTAATCGGCAGTTCTTC; CDR3aa: CASSLYLSNRQFF
d_gene: TRBD1; v_gene: TRBV30; j_gene: TRBJ1-2; abundance: NA; CDR3nt: TGTGCCTGGGGGACAGGGGACGACTATGGCTACACCTTC; CDR3aa: CAWGTGDDYGYTF
d_gene: NA; v_gene: TRBV2; j_gene: TRBJ2-2; abundance: NA; CDR3nt: TGTGCCAGCAGTGGGCAGGGAACTAACACCGGGGAGCTGTTTTTT; CDR3aa: CASSGQGTNTGELFF
d_gene: NA; v_gene: TRBV30; j_gene: TRBJ2-7; abundance: few; CDR3nt: TGTGCCTCGAATTCCGGGGTGGAATCCTACGAGCAGTACTTC; CDR3aa: CASNSGVESYEQYF
d_gene: TRBD2; v_gene: TRBV10-3; j_gene: TRBJ2-7; abundance: few; CDR3nt: TGTGCCACCAACGGGGGAGGGGCCTCCTACGAGCAGTACTTC; CDR3aa: CATNGGGASYEQYF
d_gene: NA; v_gene: TRBV10-3; j_gene: TRBJ2-1; abundance: few; CDR3nt: TGTGCCATCAGTGAAGAGGCCGCTGAGCAGTTCTTC; CDR3aa: CAISEEAAEQFF
d_gene: NA; v_gene: TRBV6-5; j_gene: TRBJ2-7; abundance: few; CDR3nt: TGTGCCAGCAGAAGGGACTCGACCTACGAGCAGTACTTC; CDR3aa: CASRRDSTYEQYF
d_gene: NA; v_gene: TRBV5-4; j_gene: TRBJ2-5; abundance: NA; CDR3nt: TGTGCCAGCAGCTCCGGGGTTCAGCGGCAAGAGACCCAGTACTTC; CDR3aa: CASSSGVQRQETQYF
d_gene: TRBD1; v_gene: TRBV5-8; j_gene: TRBJ2-2; abundance: NA; CDR3nt: TGTGCCAGCAGCCACAGGGGTAACGGGGAGCTGTTTTTT; CDR3aa: CASSHRGNGELFF
d_gene: TRBD2; v_gene: TRBV5-4; j_gene: TRBJ2-3; abundance: NA; CDR3nt: TGTGCCAGCAGCTTCATGACTAGCAGACGCACAGATACGCAGTATTTT; CDR3aa: CASSFMTSRRTDTQYF
d_gene: TRBD1; v_gene: TRBV9; j_gene: TRBJ2-1; abundance: NA; CDR3nt: TGTGCCAGCAGCGTAGCTTTGGCGCAGGGGGCCTGGGGTGAGCAGTTCTTC; CDR3aa: CASSVALAQGAWGEQFF
d_gene: TRBD1; v_gene: TRBV6-5; j_gene: TRBJ2-7; abundance: few; CDR3nt: TGTGCCAGCAGTGGCCTAGGGACAGCCCAGGGCGAGCAGTACTTC; CDR3aa: CASSGLGTAQGEQYF
d_gene: NA; v_gene: TRBV5-1; j_gene: TRBJ2-3; abundance: NA; CDR3nt: TGCGCCAGCAGCTCCCCGAGCAACACAGATACGCAGTATTTT; CDR3aa: CASSSPSNTDTQYF
d_gene: TRBD2; v_gene: TRBV7-2; j_gene: TRBJ2-1; abundance: NA; CDR3nt: TGTGCCAGCACCTCCCCGGGACTAGCGGGCAATGAGCAGTTCTTC; CDR3aa: CASTSPGLAGNEQFF
d_gene: NA; v_gene: TRBV18; j_gene: TRBJ2-7; abundance: NA; CDR3nt: TGTGCCAGCTCACCAATACACAGCTACGAGCAGTACTTC; CDR3aa: CASSPIHSYEQYF
d_gene: NA; v_gene: TRBV11-2; j_gene: TRBJ1-5; abundance: few; CDR3nt: TGTGCCAGCAGCTTAGAGGGTTCGGGGAATCAGCCCCAGCATTTT; CDR3aa: CASSLEGSGNQPQHF
d_gene: TRBD1; v_gene: TRBV5-4; j_gene: TRBJ2-5; abundance: few; CDR3nt: TGTGCCAGCAGCCCCCGGACAGGGGTTGTCGAGACCCAGTACTTC; CDR3aa: CASSPRTGVVETQYF
d_gene: NA; v_gene: TRBV5-1; j_gene: TRBJ2-5; abundance: few; CDR3nt: TGCGCCAGCGGACGCCGGGACTCAGAGACCCAGTACTTC; CDR3aa: CASGRRDSETQYF
d_gene: TRBD2; v_gene: TRBV11-2; j_gene: TRBJ2-1; abundance: NA; CDR3nt: TGTGCCAGCAGCCCATGGGCTAGCGGGTACAATGAGCAGTTCTTC; CDR3aa: CASSPWASGYNEQFF
d_gene: NA; v_gene: TRBV28; j_gene: TRBJ2-1; abundance: few; CDR3nt: TGTGCCAGCACCGCCCCCGGGAGCAAAGAGCAGTTCTTC; CDR3aa: CASTAPGSKEQFF
d_gene: NA; v_gene: TRBV20-1; j_gene: TRBJ2-3; abundance: few; CDR3nt: TGCAGTGCTAGTAAAACAGATACGCAGTATTTT; CDR3aa: CSASKTDTQYF
d_gene: TRBD2; v_gene: TRBV5-1; j_gene: TRBJ2-1; abundance: few; CDR3nt: TGCGCCAGCAGCTTGTCGTTAGCGGGAGCCAATGAGCAGTTCTTC; CDR3aa: CASSLSLAGANEQFF
d_gene: NA; v_gene: TRBV6-5; j_gene: TRBJ2-3; abundance: NA; CDR3nt: TGTGCCAGCAGTCCCGGACAGAGCACAGATACGCAGTATTTT; CDR3aa: CASSPGQSTDTQYF
d_gene: TRBD1; v_gene: TRBV7-9; j_gene: TRBJ1-1; abundance: few; CDR3nt: TGTGCCAGCAGCGGGACAGGGGACACTGAAGCTTTCTTT; CDR3aa: CASSGTGDTEAFF
d_gene: TRBD2; v_gene: TRBV7-9; j_gene: TRBJ2-5; abundance: few; CDR3nt: TGTGCCAGCAGCTTAAAGCCGGGAGGGCCAAAAATTGGGAAAGAGACCCAGTACTTC; CDR3aa: CASSLKPGGPKIGKETQYF
d_gene: TRBD2; v_gene: TRBV29-1; j_gene: TRBJ2-5; abundance: few; CDR3nt: TGCAGCGTGTCAGGACTAGCGCGCCAGACCCAGTACTTC; CDR3aa: CSVSGLARQTQYF
d_gene: NA; v_gene: TRBV7-2; j_gene: TRBJ2-1; abundance: NA; CDR3nt: TGTGCCAGCAGCTTAGTGGGACGGGAGAATAATGAGCAGTTCTTC; CDR3aa: CASSLVGRENNEQFF
d_gene: NA; v_gene: TRBV6-5; j_gene: TRBJ2-5; abundance: few; CDR3nt: TGTGCCAACAAAGAGACCCAGTACTTC; CDR3aa: CANKETQYF
d_gene: NA; v_gene: TRBV11-3; j_gene: TRBJ2-1; abundance: few; CDR3nt: TGTGCCAGCTCTAGGGGTAGGGCGTCCTACAATGAGCAGTTCTTC; CDR3aa: CASSRGRASYNEQFF
d_gene: NA; v_gene: TRBV7-2; j_gene: TRBJ2-7; abundance: few; CDR3nt: TGTGCCAGCAGCTCAGGGGTTGAGACCTACGAGCAGTACTTC; CDR3aa: CASSSGVETYEQYF
d_gene: NA; v_gene: TRBV2; j_gene: TRBJ2-7; abundance: few; CDR3nt: TGTGCCAGCAATTCCGACAGCTACGAGCAGTACTTC; CDR3aa: CASNSDSYEQYF